These T cell receptor beta chains were read from a single sample in a study of CD8 T cells in Susac syndrome. TCRdb processed the immunoSEQ multiplex PCR reads anew with MiXCR; each CDR3 protein has one entry. The sample includes around 200,000 distinct CDR3 sequences, 95% seen only once; the top ten take around 0.076%. Specimen: CD4+ T cells from PBMCs. These receptors were obtained from a human donor with multiple sclerosis. CDR3s include the opening cysteine and the closing phenylalanine or tryptophan. Each record gives: V gene, D gene, J gene, CDR3 protein. D genes are given only for firm matches.

TRBV23-1	NA	TRBJ1-6	CASSQYGESPLHF
TRBV5-6	TRBD2	TRBJ2-3	CASSYAGTSGDTQYF
TRBV29-1	NA	TRBJ1-2	CSVEGFAGTPLDYGYTF
TRBV29-1	NA	TRBJ2-7	CSVVHPGSYEQYF
TRBV2	TRBD1	TRBJ1-6	CASSGEGARSPLHF
TRBV20-1	NA	TRBJ2-4	CSARGIAKNIQYF
TRBV4-1	TRBD2	TRBJ2-3	CASSAELAETDTQYF
TRBV9	TRBD1	TRBJ2-5	CASSPPPGTGSHQETQYF
TRBV30	NA	TRBJ1-2	CAWSEHEAYGYTF
TRBV30	TRBD1	TRBJ1-2	CAWIGQGGVYYGYTF
TRBV10-3	NA	TRBJ2-1	CAISAGGHEQFF
TRBV15	TRBD2	TRBJ2-5	CATSPTGTSGGRFWEETQYF
TRBV7-2	NA	TRBJ1-1	CASSSGVNTEAFF
TRBV5-4	TRBD2	TRBJ2-4	CASSLDSGGTKNIQYF
TRBV4-2	TRBD2	TRBJ2-7	CASSQDQTSGGIYEQYF
TRBV29-1	NA	TRBJ2-3	CSAGQSTDTQYF
TRBV20-1	NA	TRBJ2-7	CSARDEHSQPWDEQYF
TRBV20-1	TRBD1	TRBJ2-4	CSAPDRAGMDIQYF
TRBV2	NA	TRBJ2-5	CASSISRDSLWGETQYF
TRBV19	NA	TRBJ2-1	CASRQENEQFF
TRBV2	NA	TRBJ2-4	CASSAVAGRRLGIQYF